The 24 T cell receptor beta chains below come from one sample, sequenced in a study of T cells in Graves' hyperthyroidism and ophthalmopathy (dated by TCRdb to between 2017 and 2020). Receptors were amplified or captured by multiplex PCR. TCRdb shows the sequencer as Illumina HiSeq 2000. The TCR beta CDR3 regions were amplified from the RNA transcripts. A first-round RT-PCR of the TCR CDR3 used the HTBI primer set with the Qiagen OneStep RT-PCR kit. The raw public reads went through TCRdb reprocessing: fastp at Q25, MiXCR clone calling, in-frame beta chains kept. Every distinct CDR3 protein forms one entry, paired with its most common genes and DNA. This sample lists some 800,000 distinct CDR3 sequences; 35% to 45% were detected once. The ten biggest clones cover 7% to 10% of the sample. Sequencing was performed on blood. All receptors derive from a man aged 18 to 29 with Graves' hyperthyroidism.

The chain employs TRBV6-6 and TRBJ2-7, with 8 bases identical to TRBD1. The CDR3 length is 16 residues. Germline CDR1 reads MNHNY; CDR2 reads SVGAGI (reference sequence). Losses at the gene ends were 5 bases for V and 0 bases for J; bases not matched to a gene: 9. CDR3 coding DNA: TGTGCCAGCAGTGGGGTAGGACAGGGTCACTCCTACGAGCAGTACTTC. Its translation: CASSGVGQGHSYEQYF.

This clonotype was seen just once. The chain carries TRBV7-2 and TRBJ2-5; perhaps TRBD1 as D (6 bases). The V and J ends lost 2 bases and 3 bases respectively, with 22 bases between them. In germline, CDR1 is SGHTA, CDR2 FQGNSA. CDR3 length: 18 amino acids. The CDR3 sequence: CASSLRAQGVGGEETQYF. In DNA form, the CDR3 reads TGTGCCAGCAGCTTAAGGGCACAGGGTGTAGGGGGAGAAGAGACCCAGTACTTC.

In its sample, this clonotype was seen many times. This chain uses TRBV7-2 with TRBJ2-7, with a weak D call TRBD2 (7 bases). The CDR3 runs to 13 residues. Trimming took off 7 bases at V and 5 bases at J, with 15 bases between the two ends. Germline assignment: CDR1 SGHTA and CDR2 FQGNSA. CDR3 protein: CASTRAGAHEQYF. The CDR3 nucleotides read TGTGCCAGCACCCGGGCGGGGGCCCACGAGCAGTACTTC.

As for this clonotype: A much larger clone lies a single base off, so this may be a read error. V is TRBV7-2 and J is TRBJ2-7; the D is unclear. The germline gives CDR1 SGHTA, CDR2 FQGNSA. V lost 4 bases, J lost 4 bases, and 8 bases lay in between. The CDR3 has 12 residues. The CDR3 bases are TGTGCCAGCAGCTCAGAACAGTACGAGCAGTACTTC. Translating it yields CASSSEQYEQYF.

V usage is TRBV9 and J usage is TRBJ2-2, with D perhaps TRBD1 or TRBD2 (6 bases each). Germline V gives CDR1 SGDLS, CDR2 YYNGEE. The V and J ends lost 0 bases and 2 bases respectively, with 11 bases between them. CDR3 length equals 16 residues. As DNA, the CDR3 is TGTGCCAGCAGCGTAGTGGGGGGCGCAAACACCGGGGAGCTGTTTTTT. It codes for CASSVVGGANTGELFF.

This clonotype was found a few times. The germline gene is not matched at one end of the junction; a read error may be the cause. The chain is built from TRBV5-1 and TRBJ1-4; D call uncertain. The CDR3 has 15 amino acids. In germline, CDR1 is SGHRS, CDR2 YFSETQ. The CDR3 spells CASSAYIAGDEKLFF. CDR3 coding DNA: TGTGCCAGCAGCGCGTATATCGCCGGGGATGAAAAACTGTTTTTT. Supplemented by reference TRBV5-1 and TRBJ1-4, the full variable domain reads KAGVTQTPRYLIKTRGQQVTLSCSPISGHRSVSWYQQTPGQGLQFLFEYFSETQRNKGNFPGRFSGRQFSNSRSEMNVSTLELGDSALYLCASSAYIAGDEKLFFGSGTQLSVL.

The chain employs TRBV5-6 and TRBJ2-7; 9 nucleotides align to TRBD2. Unmatched junction bases numbered 6, after V lost 2 bases and J lost 3 bases. CDR1 is SGHDT and CDR2 is YYEEEE in the germline V gene. CDR3 length: 15 amino acids. CDR3 amino acids: CASSLSGRYIYEQYF. As DNA, the CDR3 is TGTGCCAGCAGCTTAAGCGGGAGGTATATCTACGAGCAGTACTTC.

Of note for this clonotype: At one end the junction does not follow the germline gene, possibly because of a read error. The chain is built from TRBV24-1 and TRBJ1-6; maybe TRBD1 (6 bases). CDR1 and CDR2 from the germline V gene are KGHDR and SFDVKD. CDR3 length: 21 residues. The CDR3 sequence is CAASDAPLRRGTSSYNSPLHF. The CDR3 DNA reads TGTGCCGCCAGTGACGCCCCGCTCAGAAGGGGGACCAGCTCCTATAATTCACCCCTCCACTTT.

This clonotype was counted at least ten times. This sequence joins TRBV29-1 and TRBJ2-7; a possible D gene is TRBD1 (6 bases). CDR1 and CDR2 from the germline V gene are SQVTM and ANQGSEA. V was pared by 6 bases and J by 4 bases, with 19 bases between. This CDR3 is built from 14 residues. The CDR3 loop reads CSVVTVDSGYEQYF. CDR3 nucleotide sequence: TGCAGCGTCGTCACAGTGGACAGCGGATACGAGCAGTACTTC.

The gene calls are TRBV12-3 or TRBV12-4 and TRBJ2-2, with TRBD1 matching over 7 bases. CDR3 length equals 14 residues. The V and J ends lost 4 bases and 9 bases, in that order; junction bases with no gene match: 8. The DNA for the CDR3 is TGTGCCAGCAGTTACACCAGACAGGGTTGGGAGCTGTTTTTT. It encodes CASSYTRQGWELFF.

The chain has TRBV6-5 and TRBJ1-1; tentative D call: TRBD1 (6 bases). CDR1 MNHEY and CDR2 SVGAGI come from the germline V gene. V dropped 2 bases and J dropped 3 bases, with 10 bases sitting between them. This CDR3 contains 14 residues. This CDR3 is CASSYLGAHTEAFF. The CDR3 bases are TGTGCCAGCAGTTACCTGGGGGCGCACACTGAAGCTTTCTTT.

The chain employs TRBV6-5 and TRBJ1-5, with TRBD1 as a possible D gene (5 bases). This CDR3 is built from 14 residues. V lost 2 bases, J lost 5 bases, and 10 bases lay in between. Germline V gene sequence: CDR1 MNHEY, CDR2 SVGAGI. The CDR3 loop reads CASSYGGGDQPQHF. The CDR3 coding sequence is TGTGCCAGCAGTTACGGGGGGGGGGATCAGCCCCAGCATTTT.

The rearrangement links TRBV3-1 to TRBJ2-7; D possibly uses TRBD1 or TRBD2 (5 bases each). V was trimmed by 3 bases and J by 4 bases, leaving 16 bases between them. CDR1 LGHDT and CDR2 YNNKEL come from the germline V gene (reference sequence). The CDR3 sequence is 15 residues long. CDR3 nucleotides: TGTGCCAGCAGCCATCCTGGGACGGTTGTGTACGAGCAGTACTTC. Its translation is CASSHPGTVVYEQYF.

A few counts support this clonotype. This CDR3 is CASSFGVGETQYF. CDR3 coding DNA: TGTGCCAGCAGTTTTGGGGTGGGAGAGACCCAGTACTTC. The chain is built from TRBV12-3 or TRBV12-4 and TRBJ2-5; D unclear. The CDR3 runs to 13 residues. With 3 bases removed from V and 4 bases from J, the gap between germline ends came to 9 bases.

This clonotype has just a few counts. The junction and the germline gene differ at one end; a read error may be behind it. V is TRBV7-7 and J is TRBJ2-2; 10 nucleotides match TRBD1. This CDR3 comprises 15 residues. The V gene's germline CDR1 is SSHAT and CDR2 FNYEAQ (reference sequence). CDR3 in DNA: TGTGCTAGCAGCTTAGACAGGGGGCGAACCGGGGAGCTGTTTTTT. It is translated as CASSLDRGRTGELFF.

This clonotype has only a few counts. The V and J genes are TRBV9 and TRBJ2-7, with 7 nucleotides matching TRBD1. There are 13 residues in the CDR3. Germline lookup yields CDR1 SGDLS and CDR2 YYNGEE. V shed 4 bases, J shed 3 bases, and the junction held 4 bases outside the gene matches. CDR3 DNA: TGTGCCAGCAGCAAGGGGGACAGCTACGAGCAGTACTTC. This codes for CASSKGDSYEQYF.

At least ten counts were recorded for this clonotype. V is TRBV7-9 and J is TRBJ1-1, with 7 bases matching TRBD1. The junction had 8 bases not matched to a gene; V was cut back by 0 bases and J by 10 bases. CDR3 size: 14 residues. CDR1 is SEHNR, CDR2 FQNEAQ, per germline (reference sequence). The CDR3 protein is CASSLAEGAGGAFF. In DNA form, the CDR3 reads TGTGCCAGCAGCTTAGCGGAGGGGGCTGGTGGAGCTTTCTTT.

The chain recombines TRBV10-3 with TRBJ1-5, with D perhaps TRBD1 (6 bases). Trimming removed 10 bases from V and 7 bases from J, with 17 bases in between. CDR1 is ENHRY, CDR2 SYGVKD, per germline. The CDR3 covers 13 residues. The CDR3 loop reads CATATGTLQPQHF. CDR3 in DNA: TGTGCCACCGCTACCGGGACACTCCAGCCCCAGCATTTT.

V and J are TRBV15 and TRBJ2-5; D possibly corresponds to TRBD2 (6 bases). CDR3 length equals 15 residues. Germline V gene sequence: CDR1 LNHNV, CDR2 YYDKDF (reference sequence). V was pared by 10 bases and J by 3 bases, with 21 bases between. The CDR3 nucleotides read TGTGCCAGCAGTTCTGTGGGAGCGGGTAAAGAGACCCAGTACTTC. Protein product: CASSSVGAGKETQYF.

This rearrangement joins TRBV20-1 to TRBJ1-1; possibly TRBD1 for D (5 bases). There are 14 residues in the CDR3. From germline, CDR1 is DFQATT and CDR2 SNEGSKA (reference sequence). The CDR3 here is CSAGGDRVNTEAFF. For the CDR3, the DNA is TGCAGCGCGGGGGGAGATAGAGTGAACACTGAAGCTTTCTTT.

V and J are TRBV6-6 and TRBJ1-5; 10 positions match TRBD1. This CDR3 spans 15 amino acids. The V gene's germline CDR1 is MNHNY and CDR2 SVGAGI (reference sequence). The J segment lost 6 bases and the V segment lost 2 bases, leaving 4 bases of the junction unmatched. The CDR3 bases are TGTGCCAGCAGTTACGCGGGACAGGGGTCTCAGCCCCAGCATTTT. This gives the protein CASSYAGQGSQPQHF.

V gene TRBV19 combines with J gene TRBJ1-1; D uncertain. Trimming pared 11 bases from V and 5 bases from J, leaving 12 bases between. Germline loops: CDR1 LNHDA, CDR2 SQIVND (reference sequence). The CDR3 is made up of 11 amino acids. Here the CDR3 DNA reads TGTGCCGGAGTGCTCGGGACTGAAGCTTTCTTT. Amino acids: CAGVLGTEAFF.

As regards this clonotype: A much larger clone differs by one base, so this may be a read error. The gene calls are TRBV7-8 and TRBJ1-1; unclear D gene. The germline V and J ends were trimmed by 4 bases and 1 base, with 13 bases remaining between them. The CDR3 sequence is 15 residues long. Looked up from germline, CDR1 is SGHVS and CDR2 is FQNEAQ. CDR3 in amino acids: CASSSLARKNTEAFF. Written as DNA, the CDR3 is TGTGCCAGCAGCTCCCTGGCCAGAAAGAACACTGAAGCTTTCTTT.

This chain links TRBV7-9 with TRBJ1-4; D uncertain. CDR3 length: 15 residues. Between the trimmed V and J ends, which lost 6 bases and 8 bases, there was a span of 19 bases. Germline V gene data show CDR1 as SEHNR and CDR2 as FQNEAQ (reference sequence). CDR3 amino acids: CASSNPRRGVEKLFF. The CDR3 DNA reads as TGTGCCAGCAGTAACCCCCGTCGGGGAGTGGAAAAACTGTTTTTT.